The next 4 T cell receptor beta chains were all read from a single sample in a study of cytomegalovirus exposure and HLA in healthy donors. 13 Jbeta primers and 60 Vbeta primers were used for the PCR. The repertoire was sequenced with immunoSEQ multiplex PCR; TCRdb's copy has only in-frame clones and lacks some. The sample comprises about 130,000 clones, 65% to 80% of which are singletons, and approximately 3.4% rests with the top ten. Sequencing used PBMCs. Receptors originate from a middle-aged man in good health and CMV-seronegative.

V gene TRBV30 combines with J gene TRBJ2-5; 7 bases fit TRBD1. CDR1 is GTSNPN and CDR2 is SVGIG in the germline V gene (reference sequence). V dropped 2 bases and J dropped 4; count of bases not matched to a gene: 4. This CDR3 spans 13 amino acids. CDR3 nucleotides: TGTGCCTGGAGTTACAACAGGGGAGAGACCCAGTACTTC. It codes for CAWSYNRGETQYF.

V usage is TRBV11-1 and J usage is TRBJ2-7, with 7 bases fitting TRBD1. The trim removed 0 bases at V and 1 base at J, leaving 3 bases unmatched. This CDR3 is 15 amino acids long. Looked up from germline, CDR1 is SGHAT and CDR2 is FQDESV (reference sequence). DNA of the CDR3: TGTGCCAGCAGCTTAGCGAAGGGGGCGTCCTACGAGCAGTACTTC. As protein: CASSLAKGASYEQYF. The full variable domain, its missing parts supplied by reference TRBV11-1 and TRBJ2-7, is EAEVAQSPRYKITEKSQAVAFWCDPISGHATLYWYRQILGQGPELLVQFQDESVVDDSQLPKDRFSAERLKGVDSTLKIQPAELGDSAMYLCASSLAKGASYEQYFGPGTRLTVT.

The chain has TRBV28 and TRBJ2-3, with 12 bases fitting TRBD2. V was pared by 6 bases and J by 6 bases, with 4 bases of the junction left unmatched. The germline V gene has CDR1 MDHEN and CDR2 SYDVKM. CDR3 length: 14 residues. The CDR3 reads CASSSSGRGDTQYF. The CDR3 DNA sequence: TGTGCCAGCAGCTCTAGCGGGAGGGGGGATACGCAGTATTTT.

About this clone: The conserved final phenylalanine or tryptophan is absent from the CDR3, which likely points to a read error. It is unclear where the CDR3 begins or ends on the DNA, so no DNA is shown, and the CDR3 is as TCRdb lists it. This chain's CDR3 is CASSLGRNVGL. The chain has TRBV7-7 and TRBJ2-7; the table calls TRBD1, which could not be checked here. The CDR3 numbers 11 amino acids, ends counted. Germline V gives CDR1 SSHAT, CDR2 FNYEAQ (reference sequence).